This TCR beta chain was found in a study of T-cell memory formation after mild COVID-19. Study-wide context: Clustering of TCRs was largely donor specific. The study, taken as a whole, reports: A balance of CD4 and CD8 characterized clones contracting day 15 to 85, whereas later expanders leaned CD4+. Memory cells collected pre-infection included some clones that later responded, suggesting cross-reactive memory joined. Chiefly within CM and EM were the contracting CD4+ clones; CD8+ ones were within EMRA.

TCRdb reanalysed the 5' RACE reads using MiXCR and keeps one entry per CDR3 protein. Among hundreds of thousands of distinct CDR3 sequences listed, 15% to 20% were seen once. As regards this clonotype: Its antigen is currently unknown.

This CDR3 comprises 10 residues. V lost 7 bases to trimming and J lost 10 bases, with 10 bases between them. CDR1 is LNHDA, CDR2 SQIVND, per germline (reference sequence). Sequenced sample: PBMCs or a T cell subset sorted from them (not recorded which). The receptor comes from an adult woman who had mild COVID-19 (a few samples of this study predate the infection). Cell type and time point are not known. The J gene is TRBJ1-1, the V gene TRBV19; D remains ambiguous. CDR3 sequence reads: CASTRTGAFF. The CDR3 DNA reads as TGTGCCAGTACCCGGACCGGAGCTTTCTTT. The full variable domain, completed using reference TRBV19 and TRBJ1-1, is DGGITQSPKYLFRKEGQNVTLSCEQNLNHDAMYWYRQDPGQGLRLIYYSQIVNDFQKGDIAEGYSVSREKKESFPLTVTSAQKNPTAFYLCASTRTGAFFGQGTRLTVV.